This T cell receptor (beta chain) came from a study of cytomegalovirus exposure and HLA in healthy donors. As for the study in general: In a previous analysis, about 100 million unique TCR beta sequences were found from 150 million to 200 million T cells.

Vbeta (60) and Jbeta (13) primers were used in the PCR. Assay: immunoSEQ multiplex PCR; the TCRdb copy retains only in-frame clones and omits some. The sample records around 87,000 clones, 65% to 85% being singletons. The germline V gene has CDR1 KGHSH and CDR2 LQKENI. CDR3 length: 14 residues. Trimming left V 1 base short and J 5 bases short, with 11 bases between. The source material was PBMCs. The rearrangement uses TRBV18 and TRBJ2-5; a possible D gene is TRBD2 (5 bases). The sequence derives from a girl aged 2 to 9 in good health and CMV-seropositive. CDR3 sequence (DNA): TGTGCCAGCTCACCACAAGCCGGCGGGGAGACCCAGTACTTC. It codes for CASSPQAGGETQYF.